Listed below are T cell receptor beta chains from one sample, sequenced in a study of monozygotic twins with cystic fibrosis. Data came from immunoSEQ multiplex PCR; TCRdb stores just in-frame clones and leaves some out. The table records approximately 14,000 clones, around 87% of them present only once. Sequencing used blood. The source of these receptors is a boy under 18 with cystic fibrosis. Each CDR3 is given with its conserved first and last residue. Each record gives: CDR3 DNA, CDR3 protein, V gene, D gene, J gene, clone size, CDR3 length. D genes are given only for firm matches. The listing skips clone size in some rows; elsewhere it reads once, few, many or a size class.

TGTGCCAACATAACTTATGGGGGGACAGGACCTACAAATAGCAATCAGCCCCAGCATTTT CANITYGGTGPTNSNQPQHF TRBV28 TRBD1 TRBJ1-5 . 20
TGTGCCAGCAGCTTTGGAGTGGGGCAGCAGCCCCAGCATTTT CASSFGVGQQPQHF TRBV5-6 . TRBJ1-5 . 14
TGCGCCAGCAGCCAAGATTGGACACAGGGGGAGAACACTGAAGCTTTCTTT CASSQDWTQGENTEAFF TRBV4-1 TRBD1 TRBJ1-1 . 17
TGTGCCAGTAGTAAGGCAGACACGGGGAGTAGGCCCCAGCATTTT CASSKADTGSRPQHF TRBV19 . TRBJ1-5 . 15
TGTGCCAGCAGTTACCTAGGACAGGGTGATACTGAAGCTTTCTTT CASSYLGQGDTEAFF TRBV6-6 TRBD1 TRBJ1-1 . 15
TGTGCCAGCAGCGAGGGACAACTTAACTATGGCTACACCTTC CASSEGQLNYGYTF TRBV6-5 . TRBJ1-2 . 14
TGCGCCAGCAGCCAAGAAAGGGACAGGGGCACTGAAGCTTTCTTT CASSQERDRGTEAFF TRBV4-1 TRBD1 TRBJ1-1 . 15
TGCGCCAGCAGCTTGGAGGGACGGTTTAATTCACCCCTCCACTTT CASSLEGRFNSPLHF TRBV5-1 . TRBJ1-6 . 15
TGTGCCAGCAGTTCATCACAGGGGGCGGGCAATCAGCCCCAGCATTTT CASSSSQGAGNQPQHF TRBV27 TRBD1 TRBJ1-5 . 16
TGTGCCAGCAGTTACTCGCAAGGGGGGACCCAGTACTTC CASSYSQGGTQYF TRBV6-5 . TRBJ2-5 . 13
TGTGCCAGCAGCTCCGGACCGCGAACCCCCTACGAGCAGTACTTC CASSSGPRTPYEQYF TRBV7-3 . TRBJ2-7 . 15
TGTGCCAGCAGTGGGTTACTAGAGACCCAGTACTTC CASSGLLETQYF TRBV2 . TRBJ2-5 . 12
TGTGCCTGGAAGAGGCAGGGCCCCTCACCCCTCCACTTT CAWKRQGPSPLHF TRBV30 . TRBJ1-6 . 13
TGTGCCAGCTCACCACCGGGTGAGACTGAAGCTTTCTTT CASSPPGETEAFF TRBV18 . TRBJ1-1 . 13
TGTGCCAGCAAACAACAGGGCATATACCAAGAGACCCAGTACTTC CASKQQGIYQETQYF TRBV2 . TRBJ2-5 . 15
TGTGCCAGCAGCTTAGTTCCCCCCGGTAACTATGGCTACACCTTC CASSLVPPGNYGYTF TRBV7-9 . TRBJ1-2 few 15
TGTGCCATCAGTGAGTCCGGACAGTTACCTGCCTATGGCTACACCTTC CAISESGQLPAYGYTF TRBV10-3 . TRBJ1-2 . 16
TGTGCCAGCAGCTTAGGACAGGGGATGGGCTCCAATTTCTATGGCTACACCTTC CASSLGQGMGSNFYGYTF TRBV7-9 TRBD1 TRBJ1-2 few 18
TGTGCCAGCAGCGTAGGGGGGAGTCGGAACACTGAAGCTTTCTTT CASSVGGSRNTEAFF TRBV9 . TRBJ1-1 . 15
TGTGCCACCCAAGAGACAGGGGGAGTAGAAGGCTACACCTTC CATQETGGVEGYTF TRBV15 TRBD1 TRBJ1-2 . 14
TGTGCCAGCAGCAAAGCGCTCTTAGCGGGGCGGTACACCGGGGAGCTGTTTTTT CASSKALLAGRYTGELFF TRBV13 TRBD2 TRBJ2-2 . 18
TGTGCCAGCAGCCCCTCCGGGACTAGCGGGAGGGTGGTAGAGGTGACCCAGTACTTC CASSPSGTSGRVVEVTQYF TRBV9 TRBD2 TRBJ2-5 . 19
TGTGCCAGTAGTATACTAGCGGGATACTCCTACAATGAGCAGTTCTTC CASSILAGYSYNEQFF TRBV19 TRBD2 TRBJ2-1 . 16